This entry lists 17 T cell receptor beta chains sequenced from one sample in a study of sequential checkpoint blockade in melanoma. Assay: immunoSEQ multiplex PCR; the TCRdb copy retains only in-frame clones and omits some. Altogether fewer than 40,000 clones are present, about 88% being singletons, with the ten largest covering 12%. The treatment is: randomized to nivolumab then ipilimumab (arm A) or the reverse (arm B). The sample here was CD8+ T cells sorted from blood (inferred from file names), taken from a patient given nivolumab and ipilimumab in sequence. These receptors originate from a human donor with melanoma.

The chain uses TRBV6-1 and TRBJ2-7; TRBD1 agrees at 11 bases. V lost 5 bases to trimming and J lost 6 bases; unmatched junction nucleotides: 9. Germline values: CDR1 MNHNS, CDR2 SASEGT. The CDR3 spans 15 residues. Here the CDR3 reads CASSLLSGTGGEQYV. The CDR3 DNA is TGTGCCAGCAGTTTACTATCCGGGACAGGGGGCGAGCAGTACGTC.

Comments on this clone: One end of the junction varies from germline; a read error may be responsible. This rearrangement joins TRBV4-1 to TRBJ1-2, with a tentative D call TRBD1 (5 bases). CDR1 and CDR2 from the germline V gene are MGHRA and YSYEKL. This CDR3 comprises 15 residues. The chain's CDR3 is CASSPWEGTNYGCTF. CDR3 bases: TGCGCCAGCAGCCCGTGGGAGGGGACCAACTATGGCTGCACCTTC.

CDR3 protein: CASSAPGQGTDTQYF. In DNA, the CDR3 is TGTGCCAGCAGTGCCCCGGGACAGGGGACAGATACGCAGTATTTT. V is TRBV28 and J is TRBJ2-3; 10 nucleotides line up with TRBD1. Germline V gives CDR1 MDHEN, CDR2 SYDVKM. This CDR3 has 15 amino acids. The V gene end was trimmed by 5 bases and the J gene end by 3 bases; junction bases not matched to a gene: 5.

This rearrangement joins TRBV19 to TRBJ2-1; D is perhaps TRBD2 (6 bases). V lost 5 bases and J 10 bases, leaving 21 bases between the germline ends. Looked up from germline, CDR1 is LNHDA and CDR2 is SQIVND (reference sequence). The CDR3 is 15 amino acids. The CDR3 protein is CASSEEGPITREQFF. CDR3 in DNA: TGTGCCAGTAGTGAGGAGGGGCCAATAACACGGGAGCAGTTCTTC.

The rearrangement links TRBV21-1 to TRBJ1-1. TRBV21-1 has pseudogene status. The CDR3 runs to 14 residues. CDR3 in DNA: TGTGCCAGCAGCAAAGCAGCACTGTACACTGAAGCTTTCTTT. Amino acids: CASSKAALYTEAFF.

The chain joins TRBV6-5 to TRBJ2-5; perhaps TRBD1 as D (5 bases). Germline V gene data show CDR1 as MNHEY and CDR2 as SVGAGI. CDR3 length: 15 amino acids. Deletions cut 2 bases from V and 2 bases from J, with 12 bases between. The CDR3, as DNA: TGTGCCAGCAGTTACGTAGGGGCTAATCAAGAGACCCAGTACTTC. Translation gives CASSYVGANQETQYF.

This clone was seen once. V usage is TRBV7-8 and J usage is TRBJ2-2; 9 bases map to TRBD1. Losses at the gene ends were 3 bases for V and 1 base for J; bases not matched to a gene: 9. The germline V gene has CDR1 SGHVS and CDR2 FQNEAQ. The CDR3 extends over 18 amino acids. The CDR3 nucleotides are TGTGCCAGCAGCTTTCCAGTGGGGGACAGGGAGAACACCGGGGAGCTGTTTTTT. Its protein product is CASSFPVGDRENTGELFF.

The chain links TRBV7-9 to TRBJ2-1; D is perhaps TRBD1 (6 bases). In germline, CDR1 is SEHNR, CDR2 FQNEAQ (reference sequence). This CDR3 is 14 amino acids long. The V and J ends lost 1 base and 4 bases respectively, with 8 bases between them. CDR3 in DNA: TGTGCCAGCAGCTTAGGTCAGGGGTACAATGAGCAGTTCTTC. It encodes CASSLGQGYNEQFF.

The chain uses TRBV5-1 and TRBJ1-1; D gene uncertain. Between the trimmed V and J ends, which lost 4 bases and 0 bases, there was a span of 10 bases. CDR1 is SGHRS and CDR2 is YFSETQ in the germline V gene. This CDR3 has 14 amino acids. CDR3 in amino acids: CASSQRDLNTEAFF. DNA of the CDR3: TGCGCCAGCAGCCAGCGGGATTTGAACACTGAAGCTTTCTTT. Full variable domain (rest looked up from reference TRBV5-1 and TRBJ1-1): KAGVTQTPRYLIKTRGQQVTLSCSPISGHRSVSWYQQTPGQGLQFLFEYFSETQRNKGNFPGRFSGRQFSNSRSEMNVSTLELGDSALYLCASSQRDLNTEAFFGQGTRLTVV.

The gene calls are TRBV2 and TRBJ2-7, with a tentative D call TRBD1 (5 bases). The germline gives CDR1 SNHLY, CDR2 FYNNEI. The CDR3 is 14 residues long. V was pared by 2 bases and J by 2 bases, with 10 bases between. As DNA, the CDR3 is TGTGCCAGCAGTGAATACCACAGGCCCTACGAGCAGTACTTC. Encoded protein: CASSEYHRPYEQYF.

DNA for the CDR3: TGTGCCAGCAGCTTATCAGACAGGGTCTCCTACAATGAGCAGTTCTTC. It yields the protein CASSLSDRVSYNEQFF. The chain employs TRBV7-9 and TRBJ2-1; TRBD1 agrees at 7 bases. Looked up from germline, CDR1 is SEHNR and CDR2 is FQNEAQ (reference sequence). This CDR3 region has 16 residues. The V segment lost 2 bases and the J segment 0 bases; nucleotides outside the gene matches: 4.

The CDR3, as DNA: TGTGCCAGCAGCGTAGATGGGACAGGGTTTCAGCCCCAGCATTTT. This translates into CASSVDGTGFQPQHF. This chain joins TRBV9 and TRBJ1-5; 9 nucleotides line up with TRBD1. Germline V gene data show CDR1 as SGDLS and CDR2 as YYNGEE. This CDR3 has 15 residues. The junction had 4 bases not matched to a gene; V was cut back by 0 bases and J by 6 bases.

The CDR3 nucleotides read TGCGCCAGCAGTGAGTCTGTCCCAGCGGGAGGGCAATGGGGTGAGCAGTTCTTC. This encodes CASSESVPAGGQWGEQFF. The genes are TRBV10-1 and TRBJ2-1; 10 bases align to TRBD2. V gave up 0 bases and J gave up 9 bases; unmatched junction bases: 14. Germline CDR1 is WNHNN and CDR2 is SYGVQD (reference sequence). CDR3 length: 18 residues.

This rearrangement joins TRBV5-6 to TRBJ2-7, with 8 bases fitting TRBD1. The CDR3 runs 14 residues. Germline loops: CDR1 SGHDT, CDR2 YYEEEE. The ends lost 4 bases at V and 6 bases at J; junction bases unmatched: 9. CDR3 sequence reads: CASSPTGVFSEQYF. The CDR3 DNA follows: TGTGCCAGCAGCCCGACAGGGGTTTTTTCCGAGCAGTACTTC.

V usage is TRBV7-6 and J usage is TRBJ2-1; 11 bases agree with TRBD2. CDR3 length: 21 amino acids. V trimming: 1 base; J trimming: 3 bases; junction bases outside the gene matches: 17. Germline V gene sequence: CDR1 SGHVS, CDR2 FNYEAQ. The CDR3 region is CASSLGRVALAGVKNYNEQFF. DNA for the CDR3: TGTGCCAGCAGCTTAGGGAGAGTAGCACTAGCGGGAGTCAAAAACTACAATGAGCAGTTCTTC.

The gene calls are TRBV29-1 and TRBJ2-1; TRBD2 aligns across 14 bases. This CDR3 is built from 16 residues. The germline V gene has CDR1 SQVTM and CDR2 ANQGSEA. Germline trimming cut 3 bases from V and 3 bases from J; bases unmatched to any gene: 4. DNA of the CDR3: TGCAGCGTTGAGGGGACTAGCGGGAGTGTCTACAATGAGCAGTTCTTC. Translated, it gives CSVEGTSGSVYNEQFF.

DNA for the CDR3: TGTGCCAGCAGTTTCCGTGGGGGCCGTGGTTACGAGCAGTACTTC. Protein product: CASSFRGGRGYEQYF. This sequence joins TRBV28 and TRBJ2-7; D is perhaps TRBD1 (6 bases). The CDR3 contains 15 residues. Germline V lookup: CDR1 MDHEN, CDR2 SYDVKM. V dropped 3 bases and J dropped 4 bases, with 16 bases sitting between them.